This section outlines one T cell receptor beta chain sequence together with its context. This sample stems from a study of CDR3 diversity in severe acne. This CDR3 region has 13 residues. The germline V gene has CDR1 KGHDR and CDR2 SFDVKD. Germline trimming cut 11 bases from V and 3 bases from J; bases unmatched to any gene: 9. TCRdb itself ran the PCR reads through MiXCR, one entry per CDR3 protein. The sample shows 97,000 or so distinct CDR3 sequences, under 60% of them seen only once. The specimen sequenced was blood. The V and J genes are TRBV24-1 and TRBJ2-7; 7 bases are a match to TRBD1. This TCR was recovered from a male donor with acne. The CDR3 loop is CAIQRTGFYEQYF. Written as DNA, the CDR3 is TGTGCCATCCAACGGACAGGCTTCTACGAGCAGTACTTC.